These 12 T cell receptor beta chains were sequenced from one sample in a study of OX40 agonist ivuxolimab in advanced cancers. Sequenced by immunoSEQ multiplex PCR; TCRdb stores in-frame clones only, minus some. The top ten hold 3.9% of the sample, which has roughly 16,000 clones, roughly 90% seen once. The sample was CD4+ or CD8+ T cells sorted from blood, taken in a trial of the OX40 agonist ivuxolimab. The receptors here all came from an adult with an advanced solid tumor such as melanoma, head and neck, liver or kidney cancer.

This clone was seen a single time. The chain is built from TRBV7-9 and TRBJ1-2; D possibly corresponds to TRBD1 (5 bases). This CDR3 has 13 residues. Trimming took 5 bases from V and 8 from J, leaving 15 bases between them. Germline V gene lookup returns CDR1 SEHNR and CDR2 FQNEAQ (reference sequence). Here the CDR3 DNA reads TGTGCCAGCAGCCCGGACACACGGACGGGCTACACCTTC. Protein: CASSPDTRTGYTF. Complete variable domain (other parts from reference TRBV7-9 and TRBJ1-2): DTGVSQNPRHKITKRGQNVTFRCDPISEHNRLYWYRQTLGQGPEFLTYFQNEAQLEKSRLLSDRFSAERPKGSFSTLEIQRTEQGDSAMYLCASSPDTRTGYTFGSGTRLTVV.

The CDR3 nucleotides are TGTGCCAGCAGCGTAGATGGGGAAAGGAACACTGAAGCTTTCTTT. It encodes CASSVDGERNTEAFF. V gene TRBV9 combines with J gene TRBJ1-1; D gene uncertain. From germline, CDR1 is SGDLS and CDR2 YYNGEE. The CDR3 sequence is 15 residues long. Trimming stripped 0 bases from V and 1 base from J, with 10 bases between.

The V and J genes are TRBV18 and TRBJ2-7, with D perhaps given as TRBD1 or TRBD2 (7 bases each). CDR1 is KGHSH, CDR2 LQKENI, per germline. There are 15 residues in the CDR3. The V and J ends lost 3 bases and 5 bases respectively, with 17 bases between them. The CDR3 here is CASSPLQGGGNEQYF. The CDR3 coding sequence is TGTGCCAGCTCACCCCTTCAGGGAGGGGGCAACGAGCAGTACTTC.

This clone has a single count. The chain is built from TRBV7-3 and TRBJ2-7, with D perhaps being TRBD1 or TRBD2 (5 bases each). The CDR3 runs 13 residues. The V end was cut by 5 bases, the J end by 8 bases, with 16 bases between. In germline, CDR1 is SGHTA, CDR2 FQGTGA. The CDR3 bases are TGTGCCAGCAGCACCCGGGACGGCACGAAGCAGTACTTC. This translates into CASSTRDGTKQYF.

The chain is built from TRBV7-9 and TRBJ2-1; 12 bases map to TRBD1. The CDR3 consists of 17 residues. The V gene's germline CDR1 is SEHNR and CDR2 FQNEAQ (reference sequence). J lost 7 bases, V lost 0 bases, and 7 bases had no gene match. The CDR3 sequence is CASSLAFGTGGWNEQFF. The DNA of the CDR3 is TGTGCCAGCAGCTTAGCCTTCGGGACAGGGGGCTGGAATGAGCAGTTCTTC.

The rearrangement uses TRBV29-1 and TRBJ1-2; D is undetermined. CDR3 size: 12 residues. V shed 1 base and J shed 8 bases, with 11 bases lying between them. Germline V gene sequence: CDR1 SQVTM, CDR2 ANQGSEA. CDR3 sequence (DNA): TGCAGCGTTGAAGCCGACCGGATCGGCTACACCTTC. Its protein product is CSVEADRIGYTF.

The rearrangement uses TRBV5-4 and TRBJ2-3; perhaps TRBD2 as D (6 bases). This CDR3 comprises 15 residues. Germline assignment: CDR1 SGHNT and CDR2 YYREEE (reference sequence). V lost 5 bases and J lost 1, with 14 bases in between. As DNA, the CDR3 is TGTGCCAGCAGGACTCCCGGGAGCGGCACAGATACGCAGTATTTT. Translated, it gives CASRTPGSGTDTQYF. Using reference TRBV5-4 and TRBJ2-3 for the parts outside the CDR3, the full variable domain is ETGVTQSPTHLIKTRGQQVTLRCSSQSGHNTVSWYQQALGQGPQFIFQYYREEENGRGNFPPRFSGLQFPNYSSELNVNALELDDSALYLCASRTPGSGTDTQYFGPGTRLTVL.

J is TRBJ2-3 and V is TRBV4-1; 9 bases map to TRBD2. The J segment lost 2 bases and the V segment lost 2 bases, leaving 14 bases of the junction unmatched. This CDR3 has 19 residues. From germline, CDR1 is MGHRA and CDR2 YSYEKL. This chain's CDR3 is CASSQQPSGAGGLTDTQYF. DNA of the CDR3: TGCGCCAGCAGCCAACAACCCAGCGGTGCGGGGGGGCTCACAGATACGCAGTATTTT.

The chain has TRBV28 and TRBJ2-5; TRBD1 aligns across 12 bases. Looked up from germline, CDR1 is MDHEN and CDR2 is SYDVKM. J was trimmed by 5 bases and V by 5 bases; bases with no gene match: 9. The CDR3 length is 16 residues. In DNA, the CDR3 is TGTGCCAGCAGTACCCGGGGACAGGGGGCGCAGGAGACCCAGTACTTC. This translates into CASSTRGQGAQETQYF.

The chain has TRBV10-3 and TRBJ1-5; the match to TRBD1 covers 8 bases. The CDR3 spans 14 residues. The germline V gene encodes CDR1 ENHRY and CDR2 SYGVKD. V dropped 6 bases and J dropped 3; count of bases not matched to a gene: 4. This CDR3 is CAISPTGDNQPQHF. For the CDR3, the DNA is TGTGCCATCAGCCCGACAGGGGACAATCAGCCCCAGCATTTT.

Concerning this clone itself: The junction departs from germline at one end; a sequencing error may be responsible. The chain carries TRBV30 and TRBJ1-6; D is ambiguous. CDR3 size: 11 residues. Germline V CDR1 and CDR2: GTSNPN, SVGIG (reference sequence). This CDR3 reads CAWGVNSPLHF. CDR3 DNA: TGTGCCTGGGGTGTGAATTCACCCCTCCACTTT.

The J gene is TRBJ2-2, the V gene TRBV7-3; D is ambiguous. The CDR3 has 14 amino acids. Germline assignment: CDR1 SGHTA and CDR2 FQGTGA. Trimming took off 4 bases at V and 1 base at J, with 7 bases between the two ends. The CDR3 protein is CASSSHRNTGELFF. CDR3 nucleotide sequence: TGTGCCAGCAGCTCCCACAGGAACACCGGGGAGCTGTTTTTT.